A single sample is the source of the 30 T cell receptor beta chains below, sequenced in a study of blood T cell repertoires in COVID-19 (TCRdb year 2020). Receptors were amplified or captured by the immunoSEQ multiplex PCR assay. TCRdb limited this immuneACCESS table to in-frame rearrangements with V and J called. A share of clones is missing; checked studies link under half to unresolved V genes, and the rest is unexplained. The sample table records some 150,000 clones; around 83% of these occur just once. 9.8% of the sample lies in the top ten. The sample taken for sequencing was peripheral blood. All receptors come from a woman in her fifties or sixties with acute or convalescent COVID-19.

This clone was observed a few times. The chain combines TRBV6-1 with TRBJ1-2; maybe TRBD1 (6 bases). The CDR3 spans 15 residues. V was pared by 1 base and J by 0 bases, with 9 bases between. The germline gives CDR1 MNHNS, CDR2 SASEGT. CDR3: CASSEGQVANYGYTF. The CDR3, as DNA: TGTGCCAGCAGTGAAGGACAGGTAGCTAACTATGGCTACACCTTC.

This chain joins TRBV27 and TRBJ1-4; 7 nucleotides line up with TRBD1. V was clipped by 4 bases and J by 4 bases; unmatched bases: 9. CDR1 MNHEY and CDR2 SMNVEV come from the germline V gene (reference sequence). The CDR3 sequence is 16 residues long. CDR3 bases: TGTGCCAGCAGTTCGGCAGGGGGTGGTAGTAATGAAAAACTGTTTTTT. Protein sequence: CASSSAGGGSNEKLFF.

This clone was detected only a few times. The chain couples TRBV6-5 to TRBJ2-7; D unclear. Germline V gives CDR1 MNHEY, CDR2 SVGAGI. This CDR3 is built from 13 residues. The V gene lost 6 bases and the J gene lost 3 bases, with 12 bases spanning the gap. The CDR3 DNA sequence: TGTGCCAGCAGGGTCAGTTACAACTACGAGCAGTACTTC. Its translation is CASRVSYNYEQYF.

The J gene is TRBJ2-5, the V gene TRBV5-1; 8 bases are a match to TRBD2. The CDR3 totals 17 residues. The J segment lost 1 base and the V segment lost 2 bases, leaving 10 bases of the junction unmatched. Germline CDR1 reads SGHRS; CDR2 reads YFSETQ. CDR3: CASSLSGTSPSQETQYF. The DNA of the CDR3 is TGCGCCAGCAGCTTATCCGGGACTAGTCCCTCCCAAGAGACCCAGTACTTC.

This clone was observed once. The chain carries TRBV6-6 and TRBJ1-2; D is uncertain. Germline V gene lookup returns CDR1 MNHNY and CDR2 SVGAGI (reference sequence). Trimming shortened V by 0 bases and J by 0 bases, and 11 bases separated the two germline ends. The CDR3 loop spans 16 amino acids. CDR3 in amino acids: CASSYSLVVANYGYTF. CDR3 sequence (DNA): TGTGCCAGCAGTTACTCCCTGGTAGTGGCTAACTATGGCTACACCTTC.

In this sample, this clone turned up once. The rearrangement joins TRBV7-7 to TRBJ2-2, with 11 positions matching TRBD2. In germline, CDR1 is SSHAT, CDR2 FNYEAQ (reference sequence). Losses at the gene ends were 2 bases for V and 2 bases for J; bases not matched to a gene: 4. The CDR3 runs to 17 residues. CDR3 coding DNA: TGTGCCAGCAGCTTATTGGGGACTAGCGGCAACACCGGGGAGCTGTTTTTT. It encodes CASSLLGTSGNTGELFF.

The chain employs TRBV18 and TRBJ2-1, with TRBD2 identical over 10 bases. This CDR3 spans 14 amino acids. Trimming removed 6 bases from V and 9 bases from J; junction bases left unmatched: 8. The germline V gene has CDR1 KGHSH and CDR2 LQKENI. The CDR3 bases are TGTGCCAGCTCTGCGGGACTAGCGAGGGGTGAGCAGTTCTTC. Translation gives CASSAGLARGEQFF.

CDR3 residues: CASSPGTGTYEQYF. For the CDR3, the DNA is TGTGCCAGCTCACCCGGGACAGGGACCTACGAGCAGTACTTC. The J gene is TRBJ2-7, the V gene TRBV18; 9 positions match TRBD1. The CDR3 sequence is 14 residues long. V shed 3 bases and J 2 bases; nucleotides not matched to a gene: 2. Germline CDR1 is KGHSH and CDR2 is LQKENI.

The chain employs TRBV27 and TRBJ2-3; no reliable D call. CDR1 and CDR2 (germline): MNHEY, SMNVEV (reference sequence). Trimming removed 1 base at V and 1 base at J, with 3 bases between. This CDR3 is 13 amino acids long. This chain's CDR3 is CASSLLGTDTQYF. The CDR3 DNA reads TGTGCCAGCAGTTTATTAGGCACAGATACGCAGTATTTT.

The chain links TRBV11-2 to TRBJ1-4; D ambiguous. The CDR3 has 17 amino acids. CDR1 SGHAT and CDR2 FQNNGV come from the germline V gene. The V end was cut by 2 bases, the J end by 3 bases, with 16 bases between. The CDR3 sequence is CASSLTARSIANEKLFF. The CDR3 bases are TGTGCCAGCAGCTTAACCGCCAGGTCCATCGCTAATGAAAAACTGTTTTTT.

The V gene is TRBV28, the J gene TRBJ1-2; 8 nucleotides align to TRBD1. The CDR3 sequence is 15 residues long. After removal of 8 bases from V and 4 bases from J, the junction contained 12 bases not matched to a gene. The germline CDR1 and CDR2 sequences are MDHEN and SYDVKM. The CDR3 protein is CASLVIGTGFYGYTF. In nucleotides, the CDR3 is TGTGCCAGCCTGGTTATAGGGACAGGCTTCTATGGCTACACCTTC.

The rearrangement links TRBV18 to TRBJ2-7; TRBD1 might be the D (5 bases). This CDR3 has 15 amino acids. Germline values: CDR1 KGHSH, CDR2 LQKENI. V was pared by 2 bases and J by 0 bases, with 11 bases between. The CDR3 DNA sequence: TGTGCCAGCTCACCATTGAAGGGGTCCTCCTACGAGCAGTACTTC. This encodes CASSPLKGSSYEQYF.

The chain combines TRBV4-2 with TRBJ2-5; 7 bases align to TRBD2. Germline CDR1 and CDR2: LGHNA and YNFKEQ. This CDR3 region has 15 residues. Trimming took 1 base from V and 1 from J; bases not matched to a gene: 3. The CDR3 loop is CASSQASSGQETQYF. DNA for the CDR3: TGTGCCAGCAGCCAAGCCTCTAGCGGCCAAGAGACCCAGTACTTC.

The chain couples TRBV28 to TRBJ2-1; 9 bases fit TRBD2. In germline, CDR1 is MDHEN, CDR2 SYDVKM. The CDR3 is 14 residues long. Germline trimming cut 3 bases from V and 8 bases from J; bases unmatched to any gene: 5. CDR3 residues: CASSFLAGTYEQFF. CDR3 DNA sequence: TGTGCCAGCAGTTTTCTAGCGGGAACATATGAGCAGTTCTTC.

The chain carries TRBV4-3 and TRBJ2-2; perhaps TRBD2 as D (6 bases). Per germline, CDR1 LGHNA and CDR2 YSLEER. There are 16 residues in the CDR3. V was cut by 0 bases and J by 5 bases, with 13 bases left in between. The CDR3 DNA follows: TGCGCCAGCAGCCAAGAAAGGGGCGGGGCTACCGGGGAGCTGTTTTTT. Protein: CASSQERGGATGELFF.

CDR3 nucleotide sequence: TGTGCCAGTACCCGTGGAGCGTCTAGCTGGGGTATCCACTATGGCTACACCTTC. Residues: CASTRGASSWGIHYGYTF. The chain carries TRBV19 and TRBJ1-2; D uncertain. CDR1 is LNHDA and CDR2 is SQIVND in the germline V gene (reference sequence). The V gene lost 7 bases and the J gene lost 3 bases, with 27 bases spanning the gap. This CDR3 is built from 18 residues.

V is TRBV5-1 and J is TRBJ2-3; 10 positions agree with TRBD1. The CDR3 runs 16 residues. Germline V CDR1 and CDR2: SGHRS, YFSETQ. V gave up 5 bases and J gave up 4 bases; unmatched junction bases: 10. The CDR3 is CASREGPGQGSDTQYF. The CDR3 DNA reads as TGCGCCAGCAGGGAAGGTCCGGGACAGGGGTCAGATACGCAGTATTTT.

This sequence joins TRBV5-1 and TRBJ1-2; 10 bases fit TRBD1. The germline V gene has CDR1 SGHRS and CDR2 YFSETQ. The length of the CDR3 is 14 residues. The V segment lost 0 bases and the J segment 7 bases; nucleotides outside the gene matches: 3. CDR3 sequence: CASSLDRDRGGYTF. CDR3 nucleotide sequence: TGCGCCAGCAGCTTGGACCGGGACAGGGGTGGCTACACCTTC.

The chain combines TRBV11-2 with TRBJ2-7; 9 bases are a match to TRBD1. The junction had 2 bases not matched to a gene; V was cut back by 0 bases and J by 2 bases. Germline-derived CDR1 and CDR2 are SGHAT and FQNNGV. The CDR3 loop spans 15 amino acids. The CDR3 DNA reads TGTGCCAGCAGCTTAGACGGACAGGGGACCTACGAGCAGTACTTC. This encodes CASSLDGQGTYEQYF. Together with reference TRBV11-2 and TRBJ2-7, the CDR3 gives the full variable domain: EAGVAQSPRYKIIEKRQSVAFWCNPISGHATLYWYQQILGQGPKLLIQFQNNGVVDDSQLPKDRFSAERLKGVDSTLKIQPAKLEDSAVYLCASSLDGQGTYEQYFGPGTRLTVT.

The rearrangement joins TRBV6-1 to TRBJ1-4; TRBD1 might be the D (5 bases). V was cut by 1 base and J by 1 base, with 10 bases left in between. The CDR3 spans 16 residues. The germline V gene encodes CDR1 MNHNS and CDR2 SASEGT. CDR3 in amino acids: CASSEEWGRTNEKLFF. The DNA for the CDR3 is TGTGCCAGCAGTGAAGAATGGGGCAGAACTAATGAAAAACTGTTTTTT.

This clone was counted a few times. V gene TRBV3-1 (or the pseudogene TRBV3-2) combines with J gene TRBJ1-6; TRBD1 matches 9 bases. J gave up 10 bases and V 7 bases, and 5 bases lay outside the gene matches. This CDR3 has 13 residues. CDR1 LGHDT and CDR2 YNNKEL come from the germline V gene (reference sequence). The CDR3 loop is CASNDRGASPLHF. CDR3 sequence (DNA): TGTGCCAGCAATGACAGGGGGGCATCACCCCTCCACTTT.

J is TRBJ1-1 and V is TRBV6-5; possibly TRBD1 for D (6 bases). This CDR3 comprises 13 residues. With 7 bases removed from V and 1 base from J, the gap between germline ends came to 10 bases. Germline loops: CDR1 MNHEY, CDR2 SVGAGI. The CDR3 DNA sequence: TGTGCCAGCATGGGACAAAAGAACACTGAAGCTTTCTTT. This translates into CASMGQKNTEAFF.

On this clone: Different DNA sequences within this sample yield the same CDR3. J is TRBJ1-1 and V is TRBV5-1, with D unresolved. The CDR3 loop spans 14 amino acids. Germline V gene data show CDR1 as SGHRS and CDR2 as YFSETQ. Trimming stripped 0 bases from V and 3 bases from J, with 9 bases between. CDR3 nucleotide sequence: TGCGCCAGCAGCTTGGTCCCCGGGGACACTGAAGCTTTCTTT. Translating it yields CASSLVPGDTEAFF.

The CDR3: CASSQTTPFGGSGELFF. DNA of the CDR3: TGTGCCAGCAGCCAAACCACCCCGTTCGGGGGATCCGGGGAGCTGTTTTTT. V gene TRBV7-3 combines with J gene TRBJ2-2, with D maybe TRBD2 (6 bases). The CDR3 has 17 residues. The V gene lost 5 bases and the J gene lost 6 bases, with 22 bases spanning the gap. Germline V gene lookup returns CDR1 SGHTA and CDR2 FQGTGA.

The chain recombines TRBV19 with TRBJ1-5; the D is unclear. The CDR3 runs 13 residues. The V end was cut by 5 bases, the J end by 5 bases, with 10 bases between. The germline V gene has CDR1 LNHDA and CDR2 SQIVND (reference sequence). This CDR3 reads CASSLLEDQPQHF. CDR3 DNA sequence: TGTGCCAGTAGTTTATTGGAGGATCAGCCCCAGCATTTT.

This chain joins TRBV2 and TRBJ2-3, with 10 bases aligning to TRBD1. CDR3 length: 17 residues. Germline-derived CDR1 and CDR2 are SNHLY and FYNNEI. J was trimmed by 8 bases and V by 6 bases; bases with no gene match: 17. Here the CDR3 reads CASRTGTGVVPQTTQYF. Here the CDR3 DNA reads TGTGCCAGCAGGACCGGGACAGGGGTGGTGCCACAGACTACGCAGTATTTT.

The chain uses TRBV6-2 or TRBV6-3 and TRBJ2-3; 7 bases are shared with TRBD2. The germline V gene encodes CDR1 MNHEY and CDR2 SVGEGT. Trimming cost V 2 bases and J 3 bases; bases outside gene matches: 5. The CDR3 length is 15 residues. CDR3: CASSYSAGDTDTQYF. Written as DNA, the CDR3 is TGTGCCAGCAGTTACAGCGCGGGAGATACAGATACGCAGTATTTT.

The chain employs TRBV25-1 and TRBJ2-5; D unresolved. This CDR3 spans 11 amino acids. The germline V gene encodes CDR1 MGHDK and CDR2 SYGVNS. V was shortened by 5 bases and J by 2 bases, with 3 bases between the two germline ends. The CDR3 DNA follows: TGTGCCAGCAGTCTACAAGAGACCCAGTACTTC. This codes for CASSLQETQYF.

The chain links TRBV6-6 to TRBJ1-5; TRBD1 is a possible D gene (5 bases). The CDR3 length is 14 residues. Germline V gives CDR1 MNHNY, CDR2 SVGAGI (reference sequence). The V end was cut by 4 bases, the J end by 4 bases, with 11 bases between. In nucleotides, the CDR3 is TGTGCCAGCAGTTTGGACACAACAAATCAGCCCCAGCATTTT. Protein: CASSLDTTNQPQHF.

This clone was picked up a small number of times. The J gene is TRBJ2-3, the V gene TRBV4-2; D is ambiguous. V lost 3 bases to trimming and J lost 4 bases, with 11 bases between them. Germline V gene lookup returns CDR1 LGHNA and CDR2 YNFKEQ. The length of the CDR3 is 14 residues. CDR3 region: CASSQTWRADTQYF. Written as DNA, the CDR3 is TGTGCCAGCAGCCAGACCTGGAGAGCAGATACGCAGTATTTT.